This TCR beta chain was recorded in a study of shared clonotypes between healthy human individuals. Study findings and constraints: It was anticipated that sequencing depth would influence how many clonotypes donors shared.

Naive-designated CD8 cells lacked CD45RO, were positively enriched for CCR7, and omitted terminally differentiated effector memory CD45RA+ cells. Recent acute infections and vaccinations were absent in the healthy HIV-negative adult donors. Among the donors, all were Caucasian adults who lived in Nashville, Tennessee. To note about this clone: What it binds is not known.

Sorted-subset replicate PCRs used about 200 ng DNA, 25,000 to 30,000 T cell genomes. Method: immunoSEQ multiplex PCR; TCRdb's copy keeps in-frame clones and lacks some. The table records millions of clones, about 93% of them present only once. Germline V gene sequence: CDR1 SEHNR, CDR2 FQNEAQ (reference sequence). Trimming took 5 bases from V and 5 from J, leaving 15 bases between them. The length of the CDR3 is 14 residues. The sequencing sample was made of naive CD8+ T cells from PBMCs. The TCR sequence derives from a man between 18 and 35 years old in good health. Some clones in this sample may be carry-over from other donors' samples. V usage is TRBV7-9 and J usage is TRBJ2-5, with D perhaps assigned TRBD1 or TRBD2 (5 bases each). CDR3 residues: CASSESGWGETQYF. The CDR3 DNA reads TGTGCCAGCAGCGAAAGCGGTTGGGGGGAGACCCAGTACTTC. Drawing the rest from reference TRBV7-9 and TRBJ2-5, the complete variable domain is DTGVSQNPRHKITKRGQNVTFRCDPISEHNRLYWYRQTLGQGPEFLTYFQNEAQLEKSRLLSDRFSAERPKGSFSTLEIQRTEQGDSAMYLCASSESGWGETQYFGPGTRLLVL.